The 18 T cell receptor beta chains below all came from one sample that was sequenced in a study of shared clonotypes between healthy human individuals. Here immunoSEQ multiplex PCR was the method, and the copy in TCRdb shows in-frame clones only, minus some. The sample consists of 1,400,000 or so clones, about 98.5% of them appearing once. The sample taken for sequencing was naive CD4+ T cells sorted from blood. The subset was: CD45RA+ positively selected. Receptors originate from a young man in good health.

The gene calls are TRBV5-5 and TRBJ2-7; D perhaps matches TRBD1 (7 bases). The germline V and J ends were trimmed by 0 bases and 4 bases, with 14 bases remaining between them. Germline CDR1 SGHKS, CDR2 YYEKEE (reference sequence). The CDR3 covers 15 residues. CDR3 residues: CASSLDPRGVYEQYF. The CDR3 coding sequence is TGTGCCAGCAGCTTGGATCCCAGGGGGGTTTACGAGCAGTACTTC.

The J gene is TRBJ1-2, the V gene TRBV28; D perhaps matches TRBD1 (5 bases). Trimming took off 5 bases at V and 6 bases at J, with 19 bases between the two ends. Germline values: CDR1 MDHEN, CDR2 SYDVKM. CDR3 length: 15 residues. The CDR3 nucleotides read TGTGCCAGCAGTCCATGGCGGGCCGCAGGGAATGGCTACACCTTC. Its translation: CASSPWRAAGNGYTF.

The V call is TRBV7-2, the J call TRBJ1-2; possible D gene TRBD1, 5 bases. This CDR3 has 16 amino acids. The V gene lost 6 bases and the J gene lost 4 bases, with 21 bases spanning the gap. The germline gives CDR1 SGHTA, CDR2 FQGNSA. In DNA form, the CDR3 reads TGTGCCAGCAGGCTGGGACCGTCCGAGGGTGGCTATGGCTACACCTTC. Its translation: CASRLGPSEGGYGYTF.

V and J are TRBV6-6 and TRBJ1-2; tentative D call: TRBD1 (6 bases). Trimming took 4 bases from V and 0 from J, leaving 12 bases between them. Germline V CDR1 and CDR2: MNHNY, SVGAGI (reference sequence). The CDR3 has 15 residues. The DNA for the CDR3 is TGTGCCAGCAGTTTGTTAGGACAGCCTAACTATGGCTACACCTTC. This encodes CASSLLGQPNYGYTF.

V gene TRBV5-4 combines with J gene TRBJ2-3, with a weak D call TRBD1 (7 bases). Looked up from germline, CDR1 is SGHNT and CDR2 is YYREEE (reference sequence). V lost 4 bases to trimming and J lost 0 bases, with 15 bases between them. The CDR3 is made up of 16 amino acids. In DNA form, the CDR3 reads TGTGCCAGCAGCGGGGGGACAGCCATTAGCACAGATACGCAGTATTTT. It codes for CASSGGTAISTDTQYF.

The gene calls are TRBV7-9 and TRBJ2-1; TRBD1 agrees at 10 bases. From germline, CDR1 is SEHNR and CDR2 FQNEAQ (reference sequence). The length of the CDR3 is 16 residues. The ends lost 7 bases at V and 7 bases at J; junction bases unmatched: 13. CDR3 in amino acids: CASTLTSGTGVNEQFF. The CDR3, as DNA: TGTGCCAGCACCCTAACCAGCGGGACAGGGGTAAATGAGCAGTTCTTC.

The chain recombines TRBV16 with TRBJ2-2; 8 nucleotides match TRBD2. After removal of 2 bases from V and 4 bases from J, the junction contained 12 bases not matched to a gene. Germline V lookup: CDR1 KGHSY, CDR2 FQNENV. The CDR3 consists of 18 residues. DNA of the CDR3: TGTGCCAGCAGCCAACGGACCGGGACTAGTGGAATCACCGGGGAGCTGTTTTTT. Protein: CASSQRTGTSGITGELFF.

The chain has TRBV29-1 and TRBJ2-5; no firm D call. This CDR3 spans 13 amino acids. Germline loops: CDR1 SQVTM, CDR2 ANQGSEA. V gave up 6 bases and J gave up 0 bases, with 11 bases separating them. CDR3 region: CSVRRANQETQYF. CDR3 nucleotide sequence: TGCAGCGTCCGACGCGCAAACCAAGAGACCCAGTACTTC.

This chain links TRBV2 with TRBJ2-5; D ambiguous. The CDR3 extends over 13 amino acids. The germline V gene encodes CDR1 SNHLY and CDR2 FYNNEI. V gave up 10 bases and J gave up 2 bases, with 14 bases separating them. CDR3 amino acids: CATNFRIQETQYF. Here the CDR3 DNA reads TGTGCCACCAACTTCCGGATTCAAGAGACCCAGTACTTC.

CDR3 in DNA: TGTGCCAGTAAACTAGCGGGAGGGATACAAGAGACCCAGTACTTC. Amino acids: CASKLAGGIQETQYF. V is TRBV19 and J is TRBJ2-5, with 13 bases aligning to TRBD2. Per germline, CDR1 LNHDA and CDR2 SQIVND (reference sequence). The J segment lost 2 bases and the V segment lost 7 bases, leaving 4 bases of the junction unmatched. This CDR3 comprises 15 residues.

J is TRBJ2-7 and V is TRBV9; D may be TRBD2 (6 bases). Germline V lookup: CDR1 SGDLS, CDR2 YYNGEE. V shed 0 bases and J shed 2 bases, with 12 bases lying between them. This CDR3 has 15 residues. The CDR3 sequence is CASSVGRGATYEQYF. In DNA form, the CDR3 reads TGTGCCAGCAGCGTAGGGCGCGGGGCGACCTACGAGCAGTACTTC.

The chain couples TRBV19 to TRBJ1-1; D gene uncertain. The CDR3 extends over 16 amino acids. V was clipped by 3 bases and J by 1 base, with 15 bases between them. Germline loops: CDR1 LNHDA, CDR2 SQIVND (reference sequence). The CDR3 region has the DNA TGTGCCAGTAGTATTGGTTCCGGACTCTCGAACACTGAAGCTTTCTTT. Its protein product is CASSIGSGLSNTEAFF.

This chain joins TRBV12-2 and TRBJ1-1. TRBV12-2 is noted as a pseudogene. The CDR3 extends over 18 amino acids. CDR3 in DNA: TGTGCAAGTCGCTTAGCGGGGCCAGGGAAGTGGGGAGCCACTGAAGCTTTCTTT. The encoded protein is CASRLAGPGKWGATEAFF.

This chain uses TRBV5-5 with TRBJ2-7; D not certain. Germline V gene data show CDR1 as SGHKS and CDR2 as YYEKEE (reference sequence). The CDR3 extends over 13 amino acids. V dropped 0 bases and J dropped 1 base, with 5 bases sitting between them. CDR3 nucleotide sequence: TGTGCCAGCAGCTTGGTGGGGTCCTACGAGCAGTACTTC. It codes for CASSLVGSYEQYF. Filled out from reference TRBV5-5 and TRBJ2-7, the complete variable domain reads DAGVTQSPTHLIKTRGQQVTLRCSPISGHKSVSWYQQVLGQGPQFIFQYYEKEERGRGNFPDRFSARQFPNYSSELNVNALLLGDSALYLCASSLVGSYEQYFGPGTRLTVT.

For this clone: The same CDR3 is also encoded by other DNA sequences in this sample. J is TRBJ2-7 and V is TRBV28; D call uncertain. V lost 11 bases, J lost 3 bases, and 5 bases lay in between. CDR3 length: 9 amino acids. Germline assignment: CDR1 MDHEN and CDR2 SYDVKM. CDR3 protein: CASGYEQYF. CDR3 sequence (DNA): TGTGCCTCTGGCTACGAGCAGTACTTC.

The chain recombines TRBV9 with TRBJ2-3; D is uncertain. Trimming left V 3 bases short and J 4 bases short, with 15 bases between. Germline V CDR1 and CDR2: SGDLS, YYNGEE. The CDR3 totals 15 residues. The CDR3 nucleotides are TGTGCCAGCAGCGGCGGTCCTACCGACGCAGATACGCAGTATTTT. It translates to CASSGGPTDADTQYF.

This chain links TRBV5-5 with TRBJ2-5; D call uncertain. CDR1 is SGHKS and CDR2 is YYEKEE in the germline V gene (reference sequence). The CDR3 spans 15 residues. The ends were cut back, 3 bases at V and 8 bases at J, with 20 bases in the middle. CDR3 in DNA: TGTGCCAGCAGCTCCCAGGACCCGTCAGAAGGAACCCAGTACTTC. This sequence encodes CASSSQDPSEGTQYF.

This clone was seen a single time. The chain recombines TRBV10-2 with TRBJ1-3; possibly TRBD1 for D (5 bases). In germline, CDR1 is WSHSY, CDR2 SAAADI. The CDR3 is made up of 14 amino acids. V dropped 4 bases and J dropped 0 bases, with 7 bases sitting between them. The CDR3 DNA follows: TGCGCCAGCAGTGGGGGGATCTCTGGAAACACCATATATTTT. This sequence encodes CASSGGISGNTIYF.